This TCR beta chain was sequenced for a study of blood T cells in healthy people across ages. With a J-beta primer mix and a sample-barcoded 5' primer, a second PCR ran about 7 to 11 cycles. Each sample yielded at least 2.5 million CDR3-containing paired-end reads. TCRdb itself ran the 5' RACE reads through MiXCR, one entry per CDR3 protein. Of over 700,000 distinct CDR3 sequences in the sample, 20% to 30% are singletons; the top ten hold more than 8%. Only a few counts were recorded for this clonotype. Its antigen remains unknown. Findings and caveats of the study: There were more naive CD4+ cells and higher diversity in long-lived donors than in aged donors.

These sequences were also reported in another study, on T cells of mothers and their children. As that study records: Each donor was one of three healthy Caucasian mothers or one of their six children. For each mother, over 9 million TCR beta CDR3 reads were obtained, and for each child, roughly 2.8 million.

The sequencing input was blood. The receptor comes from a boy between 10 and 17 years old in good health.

CDR3 sequence (DNA): TGTGCCACCAGCAGTTCGTCCGGGCGAAACCAAGAGACCCAGTACTTC. It specifies CATSSSSGRNQETQYF. This chain joins TRBV15 and TRBJ2-5, with D unresolved. The CDR3 runs to 16 residues. Trimming stripped 3 bases from V and 0 bases from J, with 14 bases between. In germline, CDR1 is LNHNV, CDR2 YYDKDF (reference sequence).